The clone carrying this T cell receptor beta chain was recorded only once. The data were taken from a study of T cell responses to AZD1222 COVID-19 vaccine. Repertoires were generated with immunoSEQ multiplex PCR, while TCRdb's copy carries only in-frame clones and drops some. The sample lists some 90,000 clones, roughly nine tenths seen once, with just under 5% in the top ten. Germline CDR1 is SGHKS and CDR2 is YYEKEE (reference sequence). The CDR3 is made up of 14 amino acids. The V gene lost 0 bases and the J gene lost 3 bases, with 10 bases spanning the gap. This sequence was found in an adult who received the AZD1222 COVID-19 vaccine. Specimen: peripheral blood, collected 28 days after the second AZD1222 dose. The chain links TRBV5-5 to TRBJ2-7, with D perhaps TRBD1 (6 bases). The CDR3 loop reads CASSLVQGLYEQYF. CDR3 DNA: TGTGCCAGCAGCTTGGTACAGGGTCTCTACGAGCAGTACTTC.